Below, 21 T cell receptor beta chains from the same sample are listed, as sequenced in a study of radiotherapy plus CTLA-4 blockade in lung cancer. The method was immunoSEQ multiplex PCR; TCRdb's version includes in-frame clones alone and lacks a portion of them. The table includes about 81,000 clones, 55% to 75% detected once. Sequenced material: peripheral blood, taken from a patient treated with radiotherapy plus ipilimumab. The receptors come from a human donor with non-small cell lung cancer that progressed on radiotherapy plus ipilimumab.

The CDR3 protein is CASSLGLAGGSYEQYF. The CDR3 DNA follows: TGTGCCAGCAGCTTGGGACTAGCGGGGGGGTCCTACGAGCAGTACTTC. The J gene is TRBJ2-7, the V gene TRBV5-4, with 14 bases lining up with TRBD2. This CDR3 comprises 16 residues. The germline V gene has CDR1 SGHNT and CDR2 YYREEE (reference sequence). V was pared by 0 bases and J by 1 base, with 0 bases of the junction left unmatched.

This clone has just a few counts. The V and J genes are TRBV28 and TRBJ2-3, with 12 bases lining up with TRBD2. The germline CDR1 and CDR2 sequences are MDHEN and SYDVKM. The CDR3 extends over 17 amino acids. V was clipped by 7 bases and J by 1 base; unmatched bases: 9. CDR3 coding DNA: TGTGCCAGCAATCGCCCTAGCGGGAGGGGGGGCACAGATACGCAGTATTTT. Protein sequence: CASNRPSGRGGTDTQYF.

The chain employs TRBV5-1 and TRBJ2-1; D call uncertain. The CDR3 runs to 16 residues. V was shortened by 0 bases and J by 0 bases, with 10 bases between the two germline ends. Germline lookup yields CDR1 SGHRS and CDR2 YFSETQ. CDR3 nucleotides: TGCGCCAGCAGCTTGGAGGCAATTTACTCCTACAATGAGCAGTTCTTC. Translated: CASSLEAIYSYNEQFF. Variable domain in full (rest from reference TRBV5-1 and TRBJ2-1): KAGVTQTPRYLIKTRGQQVTLSCSPISGHRSVSWYQQTPGQGLQFLFEYFSETQRNKGNFPGRFSGRQFSNSRSEMNVSTLELGDSALYLCASSLEAIYSYNEQFFGPGTRLTVL.

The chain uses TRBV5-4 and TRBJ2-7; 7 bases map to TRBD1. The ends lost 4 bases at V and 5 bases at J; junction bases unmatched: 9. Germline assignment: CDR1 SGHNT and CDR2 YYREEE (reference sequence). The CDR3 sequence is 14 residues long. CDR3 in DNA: TGTGCCAGCAGCATAGGGGGCGGGCGGGACGAGCAGTACTTC. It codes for CASSIGGGRDEQYF.

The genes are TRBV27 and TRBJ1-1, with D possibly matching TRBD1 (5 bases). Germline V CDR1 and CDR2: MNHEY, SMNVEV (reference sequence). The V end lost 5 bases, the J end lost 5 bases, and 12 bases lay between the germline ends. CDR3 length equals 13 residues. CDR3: CASSPGTGTEAFF. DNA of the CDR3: TGTGCCAGCAGTCCCGGGACGGGGACTGAAGCTTTCTTT.

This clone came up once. The CDR3 reads CASTGGRNQPQHF. The CDR3 DNA is TGTGCCAGTACAGGGGGCAGGAATCAGCCCCAGCATTTT. The V gene is TRBV2, the J gene TRBJ1-5; 9 nucleotides match TRBD1. The CDR3 sequence is 13 residues long. CDR1 is SNHLY and CDR2 is FYNNEI in the germline V gene. V shed 9 bases, J shed 4 bases, and the junction held 4 bases outside the gene matches.

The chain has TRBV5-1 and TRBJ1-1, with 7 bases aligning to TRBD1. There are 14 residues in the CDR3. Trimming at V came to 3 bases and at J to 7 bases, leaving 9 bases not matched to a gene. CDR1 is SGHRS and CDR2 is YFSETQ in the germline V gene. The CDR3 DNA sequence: TGCGCCAGCAGCTCAGGGACAGCGGACAATGAAGCTTTCTTT. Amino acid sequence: CASSSGTADNEAFF.

The CDR3 nucleotides read TGTGCCAGCTACCCGACAGGAGGGGGACACATTCAGTACTTC. Translated, it gives CASYPTGGGHIQYF. The chain recombines TRBV18 with TRBJ2-4; perhaps D is TRBD1 or TRBD2 (6 bases each). Trimming took off 7 bases at V and 8 bases at J, with 18 bases between the two ends. Germline V gives CDR1 KGHSH, CDR2 LQKENI. The CDR3 consists of 14 residues.

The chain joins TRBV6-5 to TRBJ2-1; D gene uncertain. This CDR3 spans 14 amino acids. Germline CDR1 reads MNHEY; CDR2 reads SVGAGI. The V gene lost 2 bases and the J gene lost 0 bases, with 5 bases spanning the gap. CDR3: CASSYGSSYNEQFF. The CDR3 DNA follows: TGTGCCAGCAGTTACGGGTCCTCCTACAATGAGCAGTTCTTC.

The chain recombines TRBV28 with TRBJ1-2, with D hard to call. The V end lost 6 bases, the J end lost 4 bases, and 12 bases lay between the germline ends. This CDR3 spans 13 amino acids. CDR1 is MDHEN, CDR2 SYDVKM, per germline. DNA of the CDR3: TGTGCCAGCAGCAGCCGAGGAACCTATGGCTACACCTTC. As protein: CASSSRGTYGYTF.

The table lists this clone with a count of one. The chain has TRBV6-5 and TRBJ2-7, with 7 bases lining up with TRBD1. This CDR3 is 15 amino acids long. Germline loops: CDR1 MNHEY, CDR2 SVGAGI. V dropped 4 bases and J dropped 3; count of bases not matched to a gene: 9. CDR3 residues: CASSSPRTGLYEQYF. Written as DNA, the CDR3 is TGTGCCAGCAGTTCACCTCGGACAGGACTCTACGAGCAGTACTTC.

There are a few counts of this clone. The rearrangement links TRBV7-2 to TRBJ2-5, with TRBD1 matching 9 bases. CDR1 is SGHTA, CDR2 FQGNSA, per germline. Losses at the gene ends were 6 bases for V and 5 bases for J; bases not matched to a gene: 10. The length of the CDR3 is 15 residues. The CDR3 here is CASSYAGTGYETQYF. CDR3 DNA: TGTGCCAGCAGTTACGCCGGGACAGGGTACGAGACCCAGTACTTC.

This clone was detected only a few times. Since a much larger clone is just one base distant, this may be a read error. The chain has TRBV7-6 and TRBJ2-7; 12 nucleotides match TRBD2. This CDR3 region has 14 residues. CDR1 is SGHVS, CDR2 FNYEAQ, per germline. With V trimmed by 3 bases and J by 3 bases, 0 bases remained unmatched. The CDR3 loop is CASSLTSGSYEQYF. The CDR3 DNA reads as TGTGCCAGCAGCTTGACTAGCGGGAGCTACGAGCAGTACTTC.

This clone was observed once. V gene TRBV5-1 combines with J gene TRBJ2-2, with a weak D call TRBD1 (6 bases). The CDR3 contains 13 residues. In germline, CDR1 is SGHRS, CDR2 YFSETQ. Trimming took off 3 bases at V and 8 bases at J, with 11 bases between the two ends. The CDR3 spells CASSSSGVGELFF. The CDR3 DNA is TGCGCCAGCAGCTCTTCAGGGGTTGGGGAGCTGTTTTTT.

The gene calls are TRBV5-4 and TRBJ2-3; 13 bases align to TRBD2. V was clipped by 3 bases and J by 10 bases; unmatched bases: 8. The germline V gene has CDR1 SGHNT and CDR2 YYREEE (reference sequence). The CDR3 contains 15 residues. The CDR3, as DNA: TGTGCCAGCAGCTCAGGGACTAGCGGGGTACTGGCGCAGTATTTT. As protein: CASSSGTSGVLAQYF.

The CDR3 nucleotides read TGCAGCGTTGCAGTAGTAGGGGAGACCCAGTACTTC. Translation: CSVAVVGETQYF. This chain uses TRBV29-1 with TRBJ2-5; D uncertain. V lost 4 bases, J lost 5 bases, and 11 bases lay in between. CDR3 length: 12 residues. CDR1 SQVTM and CDR2 ANQGSEA come from the germline V gene.

This chain's CDR3 is CASSLQGGRNEKLFF. Here the CDR3 DNA reads TGCGCCAGCAGCCTCCAGGGGGGGCGGAATGAAAAACTGTTTTTT. V and J are TRBV4-1 and TRBJ1-4, with 7 bases identical to TRBD1. The CDR3 runs 15 residues. Germline CDR1 is MGHRA and CDR2 is YSYEKL. The V segment lost 4 bases and the J segment 5 bases; nucleotides outside the gene matches: 7.

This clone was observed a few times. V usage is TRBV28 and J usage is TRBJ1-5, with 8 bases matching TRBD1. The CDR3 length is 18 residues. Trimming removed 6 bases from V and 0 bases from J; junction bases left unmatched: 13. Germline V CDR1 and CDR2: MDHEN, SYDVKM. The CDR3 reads CASSSQDRDPTSNQPQHF. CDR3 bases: TGTGCCAGCAGCTCCCAGGACAGGGACCCCACTAGCAATCAGCCCCAGCATTTT.

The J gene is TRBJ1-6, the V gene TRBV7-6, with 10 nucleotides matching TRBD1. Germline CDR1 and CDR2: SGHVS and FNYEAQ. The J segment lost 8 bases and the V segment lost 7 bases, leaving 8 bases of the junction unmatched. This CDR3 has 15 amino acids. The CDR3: CASTRGDRGDSPLHF. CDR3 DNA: TGTGCCAGCACCCGAGGGGACAGGGGTGATTCACCCCTCCACTTT. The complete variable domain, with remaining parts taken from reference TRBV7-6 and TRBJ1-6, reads GAGVSQSPRYKVTKRGQDVALRCDPISGHVSLYWYRQALGQGPEFLTYFNYEAQQDKSGLPNDRFSAERPEGSISTLTIQRTEQRDSAMYRCASTRGDRGDSPLHFGNGTRLTVT.

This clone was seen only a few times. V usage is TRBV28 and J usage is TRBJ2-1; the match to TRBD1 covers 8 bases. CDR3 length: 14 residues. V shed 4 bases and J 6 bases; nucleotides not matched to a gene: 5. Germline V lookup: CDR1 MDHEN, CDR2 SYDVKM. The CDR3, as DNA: TGTGCCAGCAGTTCGGGACAGGAGGTCAATGAGCAGTTCTTC. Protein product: CASSSGQEVNEQFF.

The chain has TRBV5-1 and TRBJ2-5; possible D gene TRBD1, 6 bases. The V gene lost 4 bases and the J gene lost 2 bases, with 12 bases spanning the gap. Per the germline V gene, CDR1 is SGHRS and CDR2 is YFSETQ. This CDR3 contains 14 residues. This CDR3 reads CASSAGTPQETQYF. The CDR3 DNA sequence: TGCGCCAGCAGCGCTGGGACACCTCAAGAGACCCAGTACTTC. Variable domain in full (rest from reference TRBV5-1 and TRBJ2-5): KAGVTQTPRYLIKTRGQQVTLSCSPISGHRSVSWYQQTPGQGLQFLFEYFSETQRNKGNFPGRFSGRQFSNSRSEMNVSTLELGDSALYLCASSAGTPQETQYFGPGTRLLVL.